The 28 T cell receptor beta chains below all came from one sample that was sequenced in a study of blood T cell repertoires in COVID-19. This table comes from immunoSEQ multiplex PCR, and its TCRdb copy is limited to in-frame clones, with some not included. The repertoire includes about 200,000 clones, about 88% of them detected once, and over 15% sits in the top ten. The sample taken for sequencing was peripheral blood. The receptors stem from a man aged 45-65 years with COVID-19, enrolled during active disease.

This chain links TRBV6-1 with TRBJ1-3; D is unresolved. Looked up from germline, CDR1 is MNHNS and CDR2 is SASEGT. The ends were cut back, 2 bases at V and 4 bases at J, with 6 bases in the middle. This CDR3 contains 13 residues. The CDR3 bases are TGTGCCAGCAGTGAAATTTCAGGAAACACCATATATTTT. This codes for CASSEISGNTIYF.

CDR3 amino acids: CASSSSVSTEAFF. As DNA, the CDR3 is TGTGCCAGCAGTTCATCGGTTAGCACTGAAGCTTTCTTT. V is TRBV6-6 and J is TRBJ1-1; D is unresolved. CDR3 size: 13 residues. The germline V gene has CDR1 MNHNY and CDR2 SVGAGI (reference sequence). Deletions cut 4 bases from V and 4 bases from J, with 10 bases between.

Points on this clone: The same CDR3 also results from other DNA sequences found in this sample. This sequence joins TRBV18 and TRBJ1-5; no clear D gene. The length of the CDR3 is 13 residues. CDR1 KGHSH and CDR2 LQKENI come from the germline V gene. The ends were cut back, 3 bases at V and 5 bases at J, with 8 bases in the middle. The CDR3 protein is CASSPTGDQPQHF. The CDR3 DNA reads as TGTGCCAGCTCACCCACCGGGGATCAGCCCCAGCATTTT. The whole variable domain, filled in from reference TRBV18 and TRBJ1-5, reads NAGVMQNPRHLVRRRGQEARLRCSPMKGHSHVYWYRQLPEEGLKFMVYLQKENIIDESGMPKERFSAEFPKEGPSILRIQQVVRGDSAAYFCASSPTGDQPQHFGDGTRLSIL.

The rearrangement uses TRBV5-8 and TRBJ2-7; no definite D call. Germline CDR1 and CDR2: SGHTS and YDEGEE. Trimming stripped 2 bases from V and 2 bases from J, with 8 bases between. The CDR3 is 13 residues long. In DNA form, the CDR3 reads TGTGCCAGCAGCTTCACTGGGCCCTACGAGCAGTACTTC. Its protein product is CASSFTGPYEQYF.

The V and J genes are TRBV28 and TRBJ2-7; possible D gene TRBD2, 5 bases. The CDR3 contains 16 residues. From germline, CDR1 is MDHEN and CDR2 SYDVKM. The V gene lost 2 bases and the J gene lost 0 bases, with 14 bases spanning the gap. The CDR3 region has the DNA TGTGCCAGCAGTTTACTTGCTAGCCTAATCTCCTACGAGCAGTACTTC. Its protein is CASSLLASLISYEQYF. The variable domain in full, with the rest retrieved from reference TRBV28 and TRBJ2-7, is DVKVTQSSRYLVKRTGEKVFLECVQDMDHENMFWYRQDPGLGLRLIYFSYDVKMKEKGDIPEGYSVSREKKERFSLILESASTNQTSMYLCASSLLASLISYEQYFGPGTRLTVT.

CDR3 amino acids: CASSESDRGPSGANVLTF. For the CDR3, the DNA is TGTGCCAGCAGTGAATCGGACAGGGGGCCCTCTGGGGCCAACGTCCTGACTTTC. The genes are TRBV25-1 and TRBJ2-6; 11 bases fit TRBD1. Unmatched junction bases numbered 2, after V lost 1 base and J lost 0 bases. The CDR3 contains 18 residues. Per germline, CDR1 MGHDK and CDR2 SYGVNS.

This rearrangement joins TRBV9 to TRBJ2-2, with TRBD2 matching 14 bases. Germline lookup yields CDR1 SGDLS and CDR2 YYNGEE. The CDR3 is 17 residues long. J was trimmed by 5 bases and V by 3 bases; bases with no gene match: 6. The chain's CDR3 is CASSAGLAGGKTGELFF. CDR3 nucleotides: TGTGCCAGCAGCGCCGGACTAGCGGGGGGAAAAACCGGGGAGCTGTTTTTT.

The CDR3 region has the DNA TGTGCCAGCAGCCCCGTCGGACAGGGGAACACAGATACGCAGTATTTT. It yields the protein CASSPVGQGNTDTQYF. The V gene is TRBV9, the J gene TRBJ2-3; 9 bases map to TRBD1. The CDR3 consists of 16 residues. The V gene end was trimmed by 4 bases and the J gene end by 2 bases; junction bases not matched to a gene: 8. Looked up from germline, CDR1 is SGDLS and CDR2 is YYNGEE.

The chain links TRBV5-6 to TRBJ2-7, with 7 bases identical to TRBD2. This CDR3 has 18 amino acids. Trimming removed 0 bases from V and 2 bases from J; junction bases left unmatched: 14. Germline assignment: CDR1 SGHDT and CDR2 YYEEEE. The CDR3, as DNA: TGTGCCAGCAGCTTGGTGGTCCGGGAGGCGGTCTCCACCTACGAGCAGTACTTC. Translating it yields CASSLVVREAVSTYEQYF.

The V and J genes are TRBV2 and TRBJ2-5, with 11 nucleotides matching TRBD2. V lost 7 bases and J lost 5; bases outside the gene matches: 9. CDR1 SNHLY and CDR2 FYNNEI come from the germline V gene. The CDR3 is made up of 15 amino acids. CDR3 loop: CASKRTSGYGETQYF. The CDR3 DNA follows: TGTGCCAGCAAACGGACTAGCGGGTATGGGGAGACCCAGTACTTC.

V is TRBV10-3 and J is TRBJ2-7, with 9 positions matching TRBD1. This CDR3 has 15 amino acids. Looked up from germline, CDR1 is ENHRY and CDR2 is SYGVKD. The junction had 10 bases not matched to a gene; V was cut back by 6 bases and J by 4 bases. CDR3 in amino acids: CAISGGRGTGYEQYF. CDR3 nucleotide sequence: TGTGCCATCAGCGGAGGGAGGGGGACAGGGTACGAGCAGTACTTC.

This chain uses TRBV3-1 (or the pseudogene TRBV3-2) with TRBJ1-1; 10 nucleotides agree with TRBD1. V was pared by 1 base and J by 3 bases, with 2 bases of the junction left unmatched. Germline CDR1 LGHDT, CDR2 YNNKEL (reference sequence). The CDR3 is 15 residues long. CDR3 in DNA: TGTGCCAGCAGCCAAGGACAGGGGGCTTACACTGAAGCTTTCTTT. It translates to CASSQGQGAYTEAFF.

This chain joins TRBV4-2 and TRBJ2-2; 7 positions agree with TRBD2. Germline assignment: CDR1 LGHNA and CDR2 YNFKEQ. CDR3 length: 16 residues. V lost 4 bases, J lost 2 bases, and 7 bases stayed unmatched. The CDR3 sequence is CASSPRLAPNTGELFF. The CDR3 DNA reads TGTGCCAGCAGCCCCCGACTAGCACCTAACACCGGGGAGCTGTTTTTT.

The CDR3 protein is CASSFRQVIIYGYTF. The CDR3 DNA follows: TGTGCCAGCAGCTTTAGACAGGTCATTATCTATGGCTACACCTTC. This chain connects TRBV5-6 to TRBJ1-2; tentative D call: TRBD1 (6 bases). The germline CDR1 and CDR2 sequences are SGHDT and YYEEEE. This CDR3 has 15 amino acids. The V and J ends lost 2 bases and 4 bases respectively, with 15 bases between them.

The chain couples TRBV20-1 to TRBJ2-3; D gene uncertain. The CDR3 is 15 amino acids. Germline assignment: CDR1 DFQATT and CDR2 SNEGSKA (reference sequence). Trimming shortened V by 3 bases and J by 1 base, and 14 bases separated the two germline ends. The CDR3 DNA follows: TGCAGTGCTAGTCTGTCCAGGCCGCGCACAGATACGCAGTATTTT. Residues: CSASLSRPRTDTQYF.

The rearrangement joins TRBV5-6 to TRBJ1-4; perhaps TRBD1 as D (5 bases). V was trimmed by 3 bases and J by 4 bases, leaving 13 bases between them. The CDR3 length is 15 residues. Germline assignment: CDR1 SGHDT and CDR2 YYEEEE. CDR3 region: CASSSQGSSNEKLFF. The CDR3 DNA sequence: TGTGCCAGCAGCTCCCAGGGATCAAGTAATGAAAAACTGTTTTTT.

The V gene is TRBV5-5, the J gene TRBJ1-1; no definite D call. CDR1 and CDR2 (germline): SGHKS, YYEKEE (reference sequence). V was clipped by 4 bases and J by 8 bases, with 18 bases between them. The CDR3 has 14 residues. CDR3 in DNA: TGTGCCAGCAGCCAACTTAGACGGGAAGAGGAAGCTTTCTTT. Its protein is CASSQLRREEEAFF.

V and J are TRBV19 and TRBJ1-1; D not certain. Germline V lookup: CDR1 LNHDA, CDR2 SQIVND (reference sequence). Trimming cost V 2 bases and J 6 bases, with 13 bases left between them. This CDR3 comprises 14 residues. In DNA, the CDR3 is TGTGCCAGTAGTATAAAGCTTCGGTCGGCTGAAGCTTTCTTT. Encoded protein: CASSIKLRSAEAFF.

The chain employs TRBV6-6 and TRBJ1-5, with D maybe TRBD1 (5 bases). Germline loops: CDR1 MNHNY, CDR2 SVGAGI (reference sequence). The CDR3 extends over 15 amino acids. Trimming took 5 bases from V and 0 from J, leaving 11 bases between them. CDR3 sequence: CASSRDTGSNQPQHF. The CDR3 nucleotides are TGTGCCAGCAGTCGCGATACAGGTAGCAATCAGCCCCAGCATTTT.

The chain carries TRBV7-9 and TRBJ2-1; 8 bases match TRBD2. The CDR3 extends over 15 amino acids. V gave up 3 bases and J gave up 8 bases; unmatched junction bases: 9. Germline loops: CDR1 SEHNR, CDR2 FQNEAQ (reference sequence). CDR3 sequence reads: CASSFEGLERDEQFF. The DNA for the CDR3 is TGTGCCAGCAGCTTTGAGGGACTAGAGCGTGATGAGCAGTTCTTC.

This clone was seen once. V usage is TRBV5-5 and J usage is TRBJ2-7; 9 nucleotides agree with TRBD2. CDR1 and CDR2 from the germline V gene are SGHKS and YYEKEE (reference sequence). With V trimmed by 0 bases and J by 3 bases, 7 bases remained unmatched. This CDR3 contains 16 residues. The CDR3 reads CASSLGGAGGGYEQYF. CDR3 DNA: TGTGCCAGCAGCTTGGGGGGAGCGGGAGGAGGCTACGAGCAGTACTTC.

V gene TRBV6-5 combines with J gene TRBJ2-7; perhaps TRBD1 as D (5 bases). Germline V gives CDR1 MNHEY, CDR2 SVGAGI. The CDR3 has 14 residues. V was pared by 4 bases and J by 3 bases, with 13 bases between. CDR3 region: CASSFSEDSYEQYF. The CDR3 DNA reads TGTGCCAGCAGTTTCTCGGAAGACAGCTACGAGCAGTACTTC.

The CDR3 is CASSLVRGGADTQYF. The CDR3 DNA reads as TGTGCCAGCAGCTTGGTCAGGGGAGGGGCAGATACGCAGTATTTT. V and J are TRBV5-4 and TRBJ2-3; perhaps TRBD2 as D (7 bases). This CDR3 region has 15 residues. CDR1 and CDR2 (germline): SGHNT, YYREEE (reference sequence). V was pared by 0 bases and J by 4 bases, with 12 bases between.

The chain has TRBV3-1 (or the pseudogene TRBV3-2) and TRBJ2-3; D is possibly TRBD1 (6 bases). This CDR3 comprises 16 residues. The ends were cut back, 2 bases at V and 1 base at J, with 13 bases in the middle. Germline V lookup: CDR1 LGHDT, CDR2 YNNKEL (reference sequence). CDR3 bases: TGTGCCAGCAGCCAAATACAGGGATCGGGCACAGATACGCAGTATTTT. Residues: CASSQIQGSGTDTQYF.

V gene TRBV11-2 combines with J gene TRBJ2-3; 8 bases are shared with TRBD2. The CDR3 length is 15 residues. Germline V gives CDR1 SGHAT, CDR2 FQNNGV. The V gene end was trimmed by 5 bases and the J gene end by 4 bases; junction bases not matched to a gene: 8. The chain's CDR3 is CASSPPGRGADTQYF. The CDR3, as DNA: TGTGCCAGCAGCCCTCCCGGGCGGGGGGCAGATACGCAGTATTTT. Complete variable domain (other parts from reference TRBV11-2 and TRBJ2-3): EAGVAQSPRYKIIEKRQSVAFWCNPISGHATLYWYQQILGQGPKLLIQFQNNGVVDDSQLPKDRFSAERLKGVDSTLKIQPAKLEDSAVYLCASSPPGRGADTQYFGPGTRLTVL.

The chain uses TRBV7-2 and TRBJ1-3; possibly TRBD1 for D (5 bases). The CDR3 is 15 amino acids. Trimming took off 5 bases at V and 4 bases at J, with 15 bases between the two ends. Germline loops: CDR1 SGHTA, CDR2 FQGNSA. CDR3 region: CASSPRQYVGNTIYF. The CDR3 bases are TGTGCCAGCAGCCCCCGACAGTACGTAGGAAACACCATATATTTT.

The rearrangement uses TRBV5-1 and TRBJ1-5; D is perhaps TRBD1 (6 bases). The CDR3 consists of 15 residues. Germline values: CDR1 SGHRS, CDR2 YFSETQ. Trimming cost V 0 bases and J 0 bases, with 7 bases left between them. DNA for the CDR3: TGCGCCAGCAGCTTGGGGACAGCTAGCAATCAGCCCCAGCATTTT. As protein: CASSLGTASNQPQHF.

The chain joins TRBV5-1 to TRBJ2-5, with D possibly matching TRBD1 (6 bases). The V gene's germline CDR1 is SGHRS and CDR2 YFSETQ. Trimming stripped 0 bases from V and 1 base from J, with 13 bases between. The CDR3 has 16 amino acids. As DNA, the CDR3 is TGCGCCAGCAGCTTGGGGGTGCAGGGGACCCAAGAGACCCAGTACTTC. Protein product: CASSLGVQGTQETQYF.